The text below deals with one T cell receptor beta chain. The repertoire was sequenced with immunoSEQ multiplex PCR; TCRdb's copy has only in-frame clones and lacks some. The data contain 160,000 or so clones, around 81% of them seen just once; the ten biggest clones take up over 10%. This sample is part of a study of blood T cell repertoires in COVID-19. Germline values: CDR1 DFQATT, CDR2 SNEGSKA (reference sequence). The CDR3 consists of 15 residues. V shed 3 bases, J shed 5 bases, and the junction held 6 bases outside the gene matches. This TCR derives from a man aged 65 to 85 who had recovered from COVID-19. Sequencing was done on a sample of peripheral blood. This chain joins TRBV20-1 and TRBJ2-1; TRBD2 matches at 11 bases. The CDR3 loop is CSASSLAGAHNEQFF. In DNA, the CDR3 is TGCAGTGCTAGTTCACTAGCGGGGGCACACAATGAGCAGTTCTTC.